The 22 T cell receptor beta chains below were found in one sample sequenced in a study of T cells in Graves' hyperthyroidism and ophthalmopathy. Amplification yielded TCR beta CDR3 regions, with RNA transcripts as the source. Primed by the HTBI set, a first-round RT-PCR was run on the TCR CDR3. Each CDR3 protein is one row after TCRdb ran MiXCR on the multiplex PCR reads. The profile shows fewer than 700,000 distinct CDR3 sequences, about 15% of them singletons. Sequencing was performed on blood. These receptors all come from a woman under 30 with Graves' ophthalmopathy.

This clonotype has only a few counts. The rearrangement uses TRBV27 and TRBJ1-1; 9 bases match TRBD1. CDR3 length equals 13 residues. Per the germline V gene, CDR1 is MNHEY and CDR2 is SMNVEV (reference sequence). The V segment lost 6 bases and the J segment 6 bases; nucleotides outside the gene matches: 5. CDR3 sequence: CASRQGAGAEAFF. The CDR3 DNA reads as TGTGCCAGCAGACAGGGGGCCGGGGCTGAAGCTTTCTTT.

In its sample, this clonotype was seen many times. The chain uses TRBV6-9 and TRBJ2-7, with D unclear. CDR1 and CDR2 from the germline V gene are MNHGY and SVAAGI. The CDR3 spans 14 residues. V lost 2 bases and J 3 bases, leaving 11 bases between the germline ends. The CDR3 protein is CASSYRTVVYEQYF. Written as DNA, the CDR3 is TGTGCCAGCAGTTATCGAACAGTAGTCTACGAGCAGTACTTC.

This rearrangement joins TRBV19 to TRBJ2-1; D not certain. CDR1 and CDR2 from the germline V gene are LNHDA and SQIVND (reference sequence). V was pared by 5 bases and J by 12 bases, with 14 bases between. This CDR3 spans 12 amino acids. CDR3 nucleotide sequence: TGTGCCAGTAGTGCCGACCTGGTGGTGCAGTTCTTC. Protein sequence: CASSADLVVQFF.

The table lists this clonotype with many counts. V gene TRBV20-1 combines with J gene TRBJ1-1; D gene unclear. V was cut by 1 base and J by 0 bases, with 9 bases left in between. The length of the CDR3 is 14 residues. Germline lookup yields CDR1 DFQATT and CDR2 SNEGSKA (reference sequence). The CDR3 is CSARGHVLNTEAFF. In DNA, the CDR3 is TGCAGTGCTAGAGGGCACGTATTGAACACTGAAGCTTTCTTT.

This clonotype turned up a few times. DNA for the CDR3: TGCAGTGCAACCCTCCGGCGAGTTCCCGGGGAGACCCAGTACTTC. This codes for CSATLRRVPGETQYF. This sequence joins TRBV20-1 and TRBJ2-5; D is undetermined. The CDR3 is 15 residues long. Trimming removed 6 bases at V and 5 bases at J, with 22 bases between. Looked up from germline, CDR1 is DFQATT and CDR2 is SNEGSKA (reference sequence).

This clonotype was seen many times. The chain is built from TRBV5-1 and TRBJ1-1; D remains unclear. The CDR3 loop spans 13 amino acids. The V gene's germline CDR1 is SGHRS and CDR2 YFSETQ. The V end lost 4 bases, the J end lost 5 bases, and 12 bases lay between the germline ends. Written as DNA, the CDR3 is TGCGCCAGCAGCGTGGCCCCGAAGACTGAAGCTTTCTTT. Translated, it gives CASSVAPKTEAFF.

The V call is TRBV10-3, the J call TRBJ2-4, with 14 bases that match TRBD2. This CDR3 region has 19 residues. Germline V lookup: CDR1 ENHRY, CDR2 SYGVKD. J gave up 4 bases and V 3 bases, and 11 bases lay outside the gene matches. CDR3 in amino acids: CAISDTRTSGRRGKNIQYF. The CDR3 nucleotides are TGTGCCATCAGTGATACCCGGACTAGCGGGAGGAGGGGGAAAAACATTCAGTACTTC.

This clonotype showed up many times. The chain links TRBV28 to TRBJ1-2; 8 positions match TRBD1. V was clipped by 10 bases and J by 5 bases; unmatched bases: 9. CDR3 length: 13 amino acids. Germline-derived CDR1 and CDR2 are MDHEN and SYDVKM. The CDR3 nucleotides are TGTGCCACCCATGGACAGGGAGAATATGGCTACACCTTC. This gives the protein CATHGQGEYGYTF.

The chain couples TRBV7-9 to TRBJ2-1; 9 bases fit TRBD2. This CDR3 contains 16 residues. Trimming took 5 bases from V and 3 from J; bases not matched to a gene: 8. In germline, CDR1 is SEHNR, CDR2 FQNEAQ (reference sequence). The CDR3 region has the DNA TGTGCCAGCAGCCCTAAGGCTAGCGGGAACTACAATGAGCAGTTCTTC. Residues: CASSPKASGNYNEQFF.

Notes on this clonotype: Relative to the germline gene, one junction end is altered; a read error may explain this. The J gene is TRBJ1-1, the V gene TRBV6-1, with D maybe TRBD1 (6 bases). The CDR3 runs 16 residues. Germline loops: CDR1 MNHNS, CDR2 SASEGT. The CDR3 DNA reads as TGTGCCAGCAGTGAGGGGGGGGGCGCGATCCTCACTGGAGCTTTCTTT. Translating gives CASSEGGGAILTGAFF.

This clonotype was seen repeatedly, ten times or more. The V gene is TRBV27, the J gene TRBJ2-3, with 8 positions matching TRBD2. CDR1 MNHEY and CDR2 SMNVEV come from the germline V gene (reference sequence). V was pared by 4 bases and J by 11 bases, with 14 bases of the junction left unmatched. CDR3 length: 15 amino acids. The CDR3 bases are TGTGCCAGCAGTTCCGGACTAGCCCTCAGCGTCGGGCAGTATTTT. Its translation: CASSSGLALSVGQYF.

This clonotype was seen ten or more times. This sequence joins TRBV28 and TRBJ2-6, with D unclear. Germline CDR1 and CDR2: MDHEN and SYDVKM. V was shortened by 4 bases and J by 4 bases, with 8 bases between the two germline ends. This CDR3 has 14 amino acids. Here the CDR3 reads CASSSIYGANVLTF. For the CDR3, the DNA is TGTGCCAGCAGTTCGATCTACGGGGCCAACGTCCTGACTTTC.

The sample holds many counts of this clonotype. The CDR3 loop reads CASSLTIGSGGYNEQFF. DNA for the CDR3: TGTGCCAGCAGCTTAACGATCGGTAGCGGGGGGTACAATGAGCAGTTCTTC. This sequence joins TRBV7-3 and TRBJ2-1; the match to TRBD2 covers 10 bases. Looked up from germline, CDR1 is SGHTA and CDR2 is FQGTGA. This CDR3 is built from 17 residues. With V trimmed by 0 bases and J by 4 bases, 6 bases remained unmatched.

This clonotype was counted a few times. The V and J genes are TRBV18 and TRBJ1-6, with TRBD1 identical over 9 bases. This CDR3 is 16 amino acids long. In germline, CDR1 is KGHSH, CDR2 LQKENI. V shed 2 bases, J shed 6 bases, and the junction held 5 bases outside the gene matches. The CDR3 reads CASSPLQGAGNSPLHF. CDR3 nucleotides: TGTGCCAGCTCACCATTACAGGGGGCTGGTAATTCACCCCTCCACTTT. The variable domain in full, completed from reference TRBV18 and TRBJ1-6, reads NAGVMQNPRHLVRRRGQEARLRCSPMKGHSHVYWYRQLPEEGLKFMVYLQKENIIDESGMPKERFSAEFPKEGPSILRIQQVVRGDSAAYFCASSPLQGAGNSPLHFGNGTRLTVT.

The table lists this clonotype with many counts. The chain has TRBV27 and TRBJ2-3; TRBD2 might be the D (5 bases). The CDR3 loop spans 15 amino acids. CDR1 and CDR2 from the germline V gene are MNHEY and SMNVEV (reference sequence). Trimming took off 2 bases at V and 2 bases at J, with 11 bases between the two ends. For the CDR3, the DNA is TGTGCCAGCAGTTTACGGGAAAAAAACACAGATACGCAGTATTTT. It translates to CASSLREKNTDTQYF.

This clonotype was seen more than once but under ten times. V and J are TRBV18 and TRBJ2-7, with 8 bases matching TRBD2. V shed 6 bases and J 4 bases; nucleotides not matched to a gene: 11. This CDR3 is 15 amino acids long. The germline V gene has CDR1 KGHSH and CDR2 LQKENI. The CDR3 region is CASSSRRREAYEQYF. The CDR3 DNA reads as TGTGCCAGCTCCTCTAGGCGGCGGGAGGCATACGAGCAGTACTTC. Looking up the rest from reference TRBV18 and TRBJ2-7 gives the full variable domain: NAGVMQNPRHLVRRRGQEARLRCSPMKGHSHVYWYRQLPEEGLKFMVYLQKENIIDESGMPKERFSAEFPKEGPSILRIQQVVRGDSAAYFCASSSRRREAYEQYFGPGTRLTVT.

In its sample, this clonotype was seen a few times. The genes are TRBV28 and TRBJ1-1; TRBD1 is a possible D gene (6 bases). Trimming left V 3 bases short and J 1 base short, with 12 bases between. The V gene's germline CDR1 is MDHEN and CDR2 SYDVKM. The CDR3 length is 15 residues. For the CDR3, the DNA is TGTGCCAGCAGTTTTTGGAGGGGGTCGAACACTGAAGCTTTCTTT. Translated: CASSFWRGSNTEAFF.

The chain couples TRBV7-8 to TRBJ1-3, with D uncertain. The CDR3 has 16 residues. Germline V gene sequence: CDR1 SGHVS, CDR2 FQNEAQ. V gave up 5 bases and J gave up 4 bases, with 18 bases separating them. The CDR3 loop is CASSKTPTYQGNTIYF. The CDR3 DNA reads as TGTGCCAGCAGCAAGACACCGACCTATCAGGGAAACACCATATATTTT. The full variable domain, rest sourced from reference TRBV7-8 and TRBJ1-3, is GAGVSQSPRYKVAKRGQDVALRCDPISGHVSLFWYQQALGQGPEFLTYFQNEAQLDKSGLPSDRFFAERPEGSVSTLKIQRTQQEDSAVYLCASSKTPTYQGNTIYFGEGSWLTVV.

This clonotype showed up many times. The V and J genes are TRBV6-2 or TRBV6-3 and TRBJ2-7; D may be TRBD1 (5 bases). The length of the CDR3 is 13 residues. V lost 7 bases and J 5 bases, leaving 15 bases between the germline ends. Germline assignment: CDR1 MNHEY and CDR2 SVGEGT. The CDR3 spells CASKITGPHEQYF. Here the CDR3 DNA reads TGTGCCAGCAAGATAACAGGCCCCCACGAGCAGTACTTC.

This clonotype came up many times. V gene TRBV7-8 combines with J gene TRBJ2-7, with 10 bases fitting TRBD1. Germline values: CDR1 SGHVS, CDR2 FQNEAQ. This CDR3 has 16 residues. Trimming took 1 base from V and 5 from J; bases not matched to a gene: 8. Here the CDR3 reads CASSLDSPGQGHEQYF. The DNA of the CDR3 is TGTGCCAGCAGCTTAGACTCTCCGGGACAGGGGCACGAGCAGTACTTC. Full variable domain (outside the CDR3, taken from reference TRBV7-8 and TRBJ2-7): GAGVSQSPRYKVAKRGQDVALRCDPISGHVSLFWYQQALGQGPEFLTYFQNEAQLDKSGLPSDRFFAERPEGSVSTLKIQRTQQEDSAVYLCASSLDSPGQGHEQYFGPGTRLTVT.

This clonotype was recorded at least ten times. The chain is built from TRBV28 and TRBJ1-2; no firm D call. This CDR3 is built from 14 residues. Trimming took off 3 bases at V and 0 bases at J, with 8 bases between the two ends. CDR1 is MDHEN, CDR2 SYDVKM, per germline. This CDR3 is CASSFPPPNYGYTF. Here the CDR3 DNA reads TGTGCCAGCAGTTTCCCACCACCTAACTATGGCTACACCTTC.

The chain recombines TRBV4-3 with TRBJ1-2; 10 bases agree with TRBD1. In germline, CDR1 is LGHNA, CDR2 YSLEER. The CDR3 length is 16 residues. J gave up 7 bases and V 3 bases, and 11 bases lay outside the gene matches. The CDR3 coding sequence is TGCGCCAGCAGCCAGCGGACAGGGGGGCTTTCGGGTGGCTACACCTTC. It translates to CASSQRTGGLSGGYTF.